Listed below are T cell receptor beta chains from one sample, sequenced in a study of shared clonotypes between healthy human individuals. Some clones are missing from TCRdb's copy, which holds only in-frame ones; the method was immunoSEQ multiplex PCR. Of some 2.3 million clones listed, approximately 95% are singletons. Sequencing was done on a sample of naive CD4+ T cells from PBMCs. Every receptor here comes from a man aged 18 to 30 in good health. Some clones in this sample may be carry-over from other donors' samples. CDR3s include the opening cysteine and the closing phenylalanine or tryptophan. The order of the fields is J gene, clone size, V gene, D gene, CDR3 protein, CDR3 DNA. A D gene is named only where the DNA matches it firmly. Size tells how often a clone was seen (once, few, many) or the class of an expanded clone, and some rows leave it out.

>TRBJ2-7|once|TRBV30|NA
CAWSVGQPYEQYF
TGTGCCTGGAGTGTAGGGCAGCCCTACGAGCAGTACTTC
>TRBJ1-1|NA|TRBV10-3|NA
CAISGQGTEAFF
TGTGCCATCAGTGGGCAAGGAACTGAAGCTTTCTTT
>TRBJ2-1|NA|TRBV5-4|NA
CASSLFGTIANEQFF
TGTGCCAGCAGCTTGTTCGGAACTATCGCGAATGAGCAGTTCTTC
>TRBJ1-1|NA|TRBV5-1|NA
CASSLWQNTEAFF
TGCGCCAGCAGCTTGTGGCAGAACACTGAAGCTTTCTTT
>TRBJ1-4|NA|TRBV18|TRBD1
CASSPRDRGWLTNEKLFF
TGTGCCAGCTCACCCCGGGACAGGGGATGGCTAACTAATGAAAAACTGTTTTTT
>TRBJ1-1|NA|TRBV5-1|NA
CASRGGASTMNTEAFF
TGCGCCAGCAGAGGCGGGGCCTCTACCATGAACACTGAAGCTTTCTTT
>TRBJ1-2|NA|TRBV5-1|NA
CASSRGTDSWPSYGYTF
TGCGCCAGCAGCCGCGGTACTGATTCGTGGCCCTCCTATGGCTACACCTTC
>TRBJ2-3|NA|TRBV5-1|TRBD2
CASSAYQRGGTDTQYF
TGCGCCAGCAGCGCTTACCAGCGGGGGGGCACAGATACGCAGTATTTT
>TRBJ2-1|once|TRBV7-6|NA
CASSLKKANEQFF
TGTGCCAGCAGCTTAAAAAAAGCCAATGAGCAGTTCTTC
>TRBJ2-2|NA|TRBV7-3|TRBD2
CASSIQGLARPGELFF
TGTGCCAGCAGCATACAAGGACTAGCGAGGCCCGGGGAGCTGTTTTTT
>TRBJ1-4|NA|TRBV11-2|TRBD1
CASSLGPGTEEKLFF
TGTGCCAGCAGCCTCGGTCCCGGGACAGAAGAAAAACTGTTTTTT
>TRBJ2-7|NA|TRBV28|NA
CASSTLYEQYF
TGTGCCAGCAGCACCCTATACGAGCAGTACTTC
>TRBJ2-1|NA|TRBV6-5|TRBD1
CASSSHTGAGNEQFF
TGTGCCAGCAGTTCTCATACAGGGGCTGGGAATGAGCAGTTCTTC
>TRBJ1-2|NA|TRBV5-6|TRBD1
CASSLNLRDSYGYTF
TGTGCCAGCAGCTTGAATTTGAGGGACAGCTATGGCTACACCTTC
>TRBJ1-2|NA|TRBV5-1|NA
CASSSTLAGEGGYGYTF
TGCGCCAGCAGCTCGACCCTGGCAGGGGAGGGGGGCTATGGCTACACCTTC
>TRBJ1-2|NA|TRBV18|NA
CASSVGPTNYGYTF
TGTGCCAGCTCGGTGGGGCCAACTAACTATGGCTACACCTTC
>TRBJ2-2|NA|TRBV28|NA
CASSPPRRTGELFF
TGTGCCAGCAGTCCCCCCAGGAGGACCGGGGAGCTGTTTTTT
>TRBJ2-7|NA|TRBV5-6|TRBD2
CASSPIAGGREQYF
TGTGCCAGCAGCCCTATAGCGGGAGGTCGCGAGCAGTACTTC
>TRBJ2-7|once|TRBV2|NA
CARGRSSYEQYF
TGTGCCAGGGGACGGTCCTCCTACGAGCAGTACTTC
>TRBJ2-7|NA|TRBV28|TRBD1
CASSLRQGTYEQYF
TGTGCCAGCAGCCTTAGACAGGGTACATACGAGCAGTACTTC
>TRBJ2-4|NA|TRBV5-4|TRBD1
CASSLDRGTKNIQYF
TGTGCCAGCAGCTTGGACAGGGGGACCAAAAACATTCAGTACTTC
>TRBJ1-4|NA|TRBV5-6|NA
CASSLGPREGSEKLFF
TGTGCCAGCAGCTTGGGTCCACGGGAAGGATCTGAAAAACTGTTTTTT